The 20 T cell receptor beta chains presented below share a single source sample, sequenced in a study of CD8 T cells in Susac syndrome. Reverse transcription of about 0.5 to 1 ug RNA used random hexamers. TCRdb passed the immunoSEQ multiplex PCR reads through MiXCR, listing each CDR3 protein once. The sample holds approximately 120,000 distinct CDR3 sequences, approximately 96% seen once. Sequenced material: CD4+ T cells from PBMCs. These receptors all stem from a human donor in good health.

The chain uses TRBV18 and TRBJ2-1, with 12 bases fitting TRBD2. V was clipped by 3 bases and J by 5 bases; unmatched bases: 2. The CDR3 spans 15 residues. CDR1 KGHSH and CDR2 LQKENI come from the germline V gene. CDR3 in amino acids: CASSPGLAGNNEQFF. The CDR3, as DNA: TGTGCCAGCTCACCCGGACTAGCGGGAAACAATGAGCAGTTCTTC.

The chain has TRBV6-5 and TRBJ1-4; 8 nucleotides align to TRBD1. V shed 6 bases and J 7 bases; nucleotides not matched to a gene: 10. In germline, CDR1 is MNHEY, CDR2 SVGAGI. The CDR3 contains 15 residues. The chain's CDR3 is CASSRDAGGREKLFF. CDR3 DNA: TGTGCCAGCAGCCGAGACGCAGGGGGCCGTGAAAAACTGTTTTTT.

The gene calls are TRBV6-1 and TRBJ2-1, with 7 bases identical to TRBD2. This CDR3 has 17 amino acids. With V trimmed by 5 bases and J by 3 bases, 13 bases remained unmatched. Germline V gene lookup returns CDR1 MNHNS and CDR2 SASEGT. This chain's CDR3 is CASSPLGGRPFYNEQFF. CDR3 bases: TGTGCCAGCAGTCCCCTTGGCGGGAGACCCTTCTACAATGAGCAGTTCTTC.

The DNA of the CDR3 is TGTGCCAGCAGTCCCCCGGCCGGTGGCTACACCTTC. It is translated as CASSPPAGGYTF. The chain carries TRBV27 and TRBJ1-2; D is unresolved. V lost 5 bases and J 7 bases, leaving 11 bases between the germline ends. The germline V gene encodes CDR1 MNHEY and CDR2 SMNVEV (reference sequence). CDR3 length equals 12 residues.

The chain joins TRBV7-2 to TRBJ2-7; 7 nucleotides line up with TRBD2. V gave up 5 bases and J gave up 0 bases; unmatched junction bases: 7. Germline assignment: CDR1 SGHTA and CDR2 FQGNSA. CDR3 length equals 15 residues. The CDR3, as DNA: TGTGCCAGCAGCGCCCCAGCGGGAACCTCCTACGAGCAGTACTTC. This codes for CASSAPAGTSYEQYF.

This clonotype was recorded once. The chain links TRBV7-2 to TRBJ2-1; D uncertain. V lost 5 bases, J lost 0 bases, and 14 bases lay in between. Germline V gene sequence: CDR1 SGHTA, CDR2 FQGNSA. The CDR3 is 16 residues long. For the CDR3, the DNA is TGTGCCAGCAGCCCCATAGGTGGAAGCTCCTACAATGAGCAGTTCTTC. Translated, it gives CASSPIGGSSYNEQFF.

V usage is TRBV24-1 and J usage is TRBJ2-7; perhaps TRBD2 as D (5 bases). V dropped 5 bases and J dropped 2 bases, with 12 bases sitting between them. The CDR3 is made up of 14 amino acids. Germline loops: CDR1 KGHDR, CDR2 SFDVKD. The CDR3 here is CATSGGGPPYEQYF. Here the CDR3 DNA reads TGTGCCACCAGTGGTGGCGGGCCGCCCTACGAGCAGTACTTC.

V and J are TRBV20-1 and TRBJ2-7; tentative D call: TRBD1 (6 bases). V was clipped by 7 bases and J by 5 bases, with 18 bases between them. The CDR3 runs 13 residues. Germline V gene data show CDR1 as DFQATT and CDR2 as SNEGSKA (reference sequence). Here the CDR3 DNA reads TGCAGTGTTCTGGGACACTCAATCGACGAGCAGTACTTC. It translates to CSVLGHSIDEQYF.

The V gene is TRBV5-1, the J gene TRBJ1-2; D not resolved. The V gene's germline CDR1 is SGHRS and CDR2 YFSETQ. V was pared by 6 bases and J by 2 bases, with 11 bases between. This CDR3 has 13 residues. The CDR3 loop reads CASTETGNYGYTF. Here the CDR3 DNA reads TGCGCCAGCACCGAGACGGGGAACTATGGCTACACCTTC.

The chain uses TRBV29-1 and TRBJ2-7; either TRBD1 or TRBD2 may supply D (6 bases each). Deletions cut 2 bases from V and 4 bases from J, with 9 bases between. Germline V gene sequence: CDR1 SQVTM, CDR2 ANQGSEA. This CDR3 contains 12 residues. CDR3 DNA sequence: TGCAGCGTTGAAACAGGGACTTACGAGCAGTACTTC. It translates to CSVETGTYEQYF.

The V and J genes are TRBV20-1 and TRBJ1-5, with no clear D. Looked up from germline, CDR1 is DFQATT and CDR2 is SNEGSKA (reference sequence). The CDR3 is 12 residues long. V dropped 6 bases and J dropped 7 bases, with 13 bases sitting between them. This CDR3 reads CSAARVGQPQHF. Written as DNA, the CDR3 is TGCAGTGCCGCCCGGGTGGGCCAGCCCCAGCATTTT.

The chain recombines TRBV19 with TRBJ1-4; 10 bases agree with TRBD1. V was pared by 3 bases and J by 9 bases, with 7 bases of the junction left unmatched. The CDR3 contains 15 residues. Germline CDR1 is LNHDA and CDR2 is SQIVND (reference sequence). CDR3 amino acids: CASSIATGGYQKLFF. The CDR3 nucleotides read TGTGCCAGTAGTATCGCGACAGGGGGCTATCAAAAACTGTTTTTT.

This clonotype was detected once. This chain uses TRBV20-1 with TRBJ1-2, with D unresolved. Germline V gene data show CDR1 as DFQATT and CDR2 as SNEGSKA (reference sequence). The CDR3 extends over 11 amino acids. Trimming took off 3 bases at V and 2 bases at J, with 4 bases between the two ends. Written as DNA, the CDR3 is TGCAGTGCTAGCGTGAACTATGGCTACACCTTC. This sequence encodes CSASVNYGYTF.

The chain uses TRBV7-9 and TRBJ1-1; D possibly corresponds to TRBD1 (6 bases). There are 13 residues in the CDR3. Germline V gives CDR1 SEHNR, CDR2 FQNEAQ (reference sequence). Trimming took 1 base from V and 7 from J, leaving 10 bases between them. The CDR3: CASSLERDNEAFF. Written as DNA, the CDR3 is TGTGCCAGCAGCTTAGAAAGGGACAATGAAGCTTTCTTT.

V is TRBV5-1 and J is TRBJ2-2, with D possibly TRBD1 on 5 matching bases. The germline CDR1 and CDR2 sequences are SGHRS and YFSETQ. This CDR3 is 16 amino acids long. Trimming took off 1 base at V and 6 bases at J, with 16 bases between the two ends. The chain's CDR3 is CASSLRQGWASGELFF. CDR3 DNA sequence: TGCGCCAGCAGCTTGCGGCAGGGTTGGGCGTCCGGGGAGCTGTTTTTT. The full variable domain, in which reference TRBV5-1 and TRBJ2-2 provide the parts outside the CDR3, is KAGVTQTPRYLIKTRGQQVTLSCSPISGHRSVSWYQQTPGQGLQFLFEYFSETQRNKGNFPGRFSGRQFSNSRSEMNVSTLELGDSALYLCASSLRQGWASGELFFGEGSRLTVL.

V is TRBV3-1 and J is TRBJ2-7, with 9 bases that match TRBD2. This CDR3 spans 14 amino acids. Germline V gives CDR1 LGHDT, CDR2 YNNKEL (reference sequence). The V segment lost 4 bases and the J segment 2 bases; nucleotides outside the gene matches: 3. The CDR3: CASSLLAGTYEQYF. DNA of the CDR3: TGTGCCAGCAGCCTGCTAGCGGGAACCTACGAGCAGTACTTC.

The chain recombines TRBV21-1 with TRBJ2-6; TRBD1, the table's D call, was not compared with the DNA. TRBV21-1 is listed as a pseudogene. This CDR3 contains 19 residues. CDR3 DNA: TGTGCCAGCAGCAAAGGGACAGGGGACTCGCTCTCTGGGGCCAACGTCCTGACTTTC. It codes for CASSKGTGDSLSGANVLTF.

The J gene is TRBJ2-1, the V gene TRBV6-2 or TRBV6-3; D unresolved. V lost 2 bases to trimming and J lost 10 bases, with 12 bases between them. Germline V CDR1 and CDR2: MNHEY, SVGEGT. The CDR3 totals 13 residues. CDR3 coding DNA: TGTGCCAGCAGTTACGTCGTCTCCTCCGAGCAGTTCTTC. Its protein is CASSYVVSSEQFF.

V and J are TRBV24-1 and TRBJ2-5; tentatively, D is TRBD1 or TRBD2 (5 bases each). Germline loops: CDR1 KGHDR, CDR2 SFDVKD. The V gene lost 2 bases and the J gene lost 2 bases, with 11 bases spanning the gap. This CDR3 spans 15 amino acids. Here the CDR3 reads CATSDSGRSQETQYF. CDR3 DNA sequence: TGTGCCACCAGTGATTCGGGGCGAAGTCAAGAGACCCAGTACTTC.

The rearrangement links TRBV15 to TRBJ1-5, with 7 bases fitting TRBD1. CDR3 length: 15 residues. Per the germline V gene, CDR1 is LNHNV and CDR2 is YYDKDF (reference sequence). J was trimmed by 9 bases and V by 4 bases; bases with no gene match: 12. The CDR3 DNA reads TGTGCCACCAGCAAGGGGGCAGGCATTATCAGGCCCCAGCATTTT. As protein: CATSKGAGIIRPQHF.